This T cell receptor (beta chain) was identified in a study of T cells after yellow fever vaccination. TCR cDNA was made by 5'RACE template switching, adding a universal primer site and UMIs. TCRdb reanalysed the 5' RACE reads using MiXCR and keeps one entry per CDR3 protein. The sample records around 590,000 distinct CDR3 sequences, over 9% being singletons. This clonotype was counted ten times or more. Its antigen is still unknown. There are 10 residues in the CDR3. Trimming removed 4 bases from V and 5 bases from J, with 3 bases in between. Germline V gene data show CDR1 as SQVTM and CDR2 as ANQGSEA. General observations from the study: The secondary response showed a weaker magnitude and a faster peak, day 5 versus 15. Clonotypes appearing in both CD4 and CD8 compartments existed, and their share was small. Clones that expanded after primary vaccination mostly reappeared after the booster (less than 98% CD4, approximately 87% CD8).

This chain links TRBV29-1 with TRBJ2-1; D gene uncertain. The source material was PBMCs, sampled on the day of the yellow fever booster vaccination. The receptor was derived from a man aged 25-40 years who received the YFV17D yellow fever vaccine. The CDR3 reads CSVGDNEQFF. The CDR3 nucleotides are TGCAGCGTTGGAGACAATGAGCAGTTCTTC.